This T cell receptor (beta chain) was captured by sequencing in a study of T cell repertoires in cytomegalovirus infection. Study outcomes and limitations: Adding up the frequency of public TCR beta families identified people who carried CMV plus the relevant HLA.

TCRdb re-derived calls from the reads in MiXCR, one entry per CDR3 protein. In the table there are roughly 860,000 distinct CDR3 sequences, 32% of which are singletons. The V gene's germline CDR1 is SGHNT and CDR2 YYREEE (reference sequence). The CDR3 runs 15 residues. J gave up 8 bases and V 4 bases, and 9 bases lay outside the gene matches. Points on this clonotype: Its antigen is as yet unknown.

Sequenced here: cultured CD8+ T cells from PBMCs, sampled from culture after CMV antigen stimulation. The receptor comes from a human donor in good health (CMV status not recorded). Some clones in this sample may be carry-over from other donors' samples. This rearrangement joins TRBV5-4 to TRBJ1-4, with 9 nucleotides matching TRBD1. This CDR3 reads CASSLSQGAKEKLFF. In nucleotides, the CDR3 is TGTGCCAGCAGCCTCTCACAGGGGGCAAAAGAAAAACTGTTTTTT.